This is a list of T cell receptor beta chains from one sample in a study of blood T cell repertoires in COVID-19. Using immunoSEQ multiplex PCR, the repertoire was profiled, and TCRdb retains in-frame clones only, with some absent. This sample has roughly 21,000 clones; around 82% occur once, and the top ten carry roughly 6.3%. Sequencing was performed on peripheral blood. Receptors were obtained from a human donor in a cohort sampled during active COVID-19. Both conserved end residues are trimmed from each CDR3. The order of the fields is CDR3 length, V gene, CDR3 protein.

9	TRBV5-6	ASSFLGEQY
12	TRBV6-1	ASSEGGRDYGYT
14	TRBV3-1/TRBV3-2	ASSLRWGRTNEKLF
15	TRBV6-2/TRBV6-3	ASSYSRRQGGTDTQY
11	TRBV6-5	ASSYSRGYEQY
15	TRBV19	ASSMHGGYGSYNEQF
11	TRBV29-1	SVQGDPNYGYT
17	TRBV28	ASSPYGGRDTGTNQPQH
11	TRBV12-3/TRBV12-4	ASSFSGDYGYT
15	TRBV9	ASSVRPASGGTGELF
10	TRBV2	ASNGLNQPQH
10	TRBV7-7	ASSFEGGTQY
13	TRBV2	ASRTGASNTGELF
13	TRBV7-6	ASSLRTVGADTQY
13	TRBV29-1	SVVGAGTGGGTQY
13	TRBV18	ASSPSPGGFTEAF
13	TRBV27	ASSSPPDRNTEAF
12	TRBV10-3	AISETGMNTEAF
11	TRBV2	ASSLRRADTQY
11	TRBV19	ASSMVWSEGQY
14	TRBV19	ASSRRQGARNTEAF
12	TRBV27	ASRRQGGADGYT
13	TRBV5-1	ASSSYRDPNSPLH
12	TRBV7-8	ASSLGTTGNTIY
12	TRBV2	ASSDGRSNQPQH
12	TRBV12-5	ASQGLSGANVLT